This TCR beta chain was retrieved from a study of OX40 agonist ivuxolimab in advanced cancers. Notes on this clone: Its antigen remains unidentified.

Study-wide results and caveats: Clonal expansion by week 6 occurred in CD4+ and CD8+ blood T cells (at 0.1 to 3.0 mg/kg).

Method: immunoSEQ multiplex PCR; TCRdb's copy keeps in-frame clones and lacks some. This sample has approximately 68,000 clones; about nine tenths occur once, and the top ten carry 3.5% to 4.5%. J lost 3 bases, V lost 0 bases, and 3 bases had no gene match. Germline CDR1 SGHRS, CDR2 YFSETQ. The CDR3 runs 16 residues. This specimen was CD4+ or CD8+ T cells sorted from blood, taken in a trial of the OX40 agonist ivuxolimab. This clonotype was sampled from an adult with an advanced solid tumor such as melanoma, head and neck, liver or kidney cancer. The chain couples TRBV5-1 to TRBJ2-2; 9 bases match TRBD2. CDR3 DNA: TGCGCCAGCAGCTTGGGAGTAGCGGGGGACACCGGGGAGCTGTTTTTT. Translating gives CASSLGVAGDTGELFF.